This T cell receptor beta chain derives from a study of shared clonotypes between healthy human individuals. The CDR3 sequence is 12 residues long. From germline, CDR1 is SGHTA and CDR2 FQGNSA. V was clipped by 6 bases and J by 1 base, with 5 bases between them. Genomic DNA belonging to each subset was distributed in equal measure over several immunoSEQ plates. Generated by immunoSEQ multiplex PCR, the TCRdb table keeps only in-frame clones and is missing some. The table has about 960,000 clones, 76% seen once. Remarks on this clone: Antigen specificity is unknown.

Study findings and constraints: What naive subsets generally showed was a larger estimated richness than memory subsets showed. Relative to clonotypes present in all four donors, those not shared had lower generation probabilities.

The chain links TRBV7-2 to TRBJ2-3; D gene ambiguous. This receptor was taken from a man aged 18 to 30 in good health. The specimen sequenced was memory CD4+ T cells sorted from blood. The subset denotes: CD45RA-negative fraction. Here the CDR3 reads CASRRGTDTQYF. CDR3 nucleotide sequence: TGTGCCAGCAGACGGGGCACAGATACGCAGTATTTT.